In its sample, the clone carrying this T cell receptor (beta chain) was seen a few times. No antigen is known for it. This entry comes from a study of post-analysis software for immune sequencing data. Background on the study: Secondary progressive, relapsing-remitting and progressive-relapsing multiple sclerosis were among the included disease courses.

Findings and limits, study-wide: Comparison of patients with controls showed a handful of TRBV segments more frequent in patients, TRBV5-6, TRBV5-1 and TRBV20-1 among them.

Each TCR beta cDNA library carried unique molecular identifiers. With about 0.95 to 10 million T cells as the source, a few hundred thousand cDNA molecules resulted. TCRdb redid the calling of the PCR reads with MiXCR, one entry per CDR3 protein. The sample has roughly 170,000 distinct CDR3 sequences, 30% seen once; the top ten hold approximately 1.5%. Germline V gene sequence: CDR1 GTSNPN, CDR2 SVGIG (reference sequence). Trimming pared 7 bases from V and 2 bases from J, leaving 15 bases between. The CDR3 covers 13 residues. This sequence joins TRBV30 and TRBJ2-7; possible D gene TRBD1, 6 bases. The source is a girl aged 10-17 years with multiple sclerosis. Material: blood. This CDR3 reads CALWDTLTYEQYF. DNA of the CDR3: TGTGCCTTGTGGGACACGTTGACCTACGAGCAGTACTTC.